The 14 T cell receptor beta chains below all came from one sample that was sequenced in a study of technical replicates of blood from several donors. The data were produced by immunoSEQ multiplex PCR, yet TCRdb's version contains in-frame clones alone and is incomplete. The table shows around 60,000 clones, with about 92% occurring only once. Material: PBMCs. Source of these receptors: a human donor in good health. Some clones in this sample may be carry-over from other donors' samples.

The CDR3 nucleotides are TGCGCCAGCAGCGGACAGGGAGACACCGGGGAGCTGTTTTTT. Translating gives CASSGQGDTGELFF. This sequence joins TRBV5-1 and TRBJ2-2, with 8 bases matching TRBD1. CDR1 and CDR2 (germline): SGHRS, YFSETQ. Trimming cost V 4 bases and J 3 bases; bases outside gene matches: 2. This CDR3 has 14 amino acids.

The chain has TRBV6-1 and TRBJ1-1; D gene ambiguous. V was pared by 7 bases and J by 7 bases, with 10 bases between. Per the germline V gene, CDR1 is MNHNS and CDR2 is SASEGT. The CDR3 is made up of 11 amino acids. The CDR3 DNA follows: TGTGCCAGCACCCATCCCAGTGAAGCTTTCTTT. Its protein is CASTHPSEAFF.

The V and J genes are TRBV5-1 and TRBJ2-2, with a weak D call TRBD1 (6 bases). Germline CDR1 SGHRS, CDR2 YFSETQ. This CDR3 comprises 14 residues. Trimming removed 6 bases at V and 6 bases at J, with 15 bases between. The CDR3: CASTAGVGAGELFF. The CDR3 DNA sequence: TGCGCCAGCACCGCAGGGGTCGGGGCCGGGGAGCTGTTTTTT.

The V call is TRBV9, the J call TRBJ2-3, with a tentative D call TRBD2 (7 bases). Germline CDR1 SGDLS, CDR2 YYNGEE. Trimming pared 1 base from V and 2 bases from J, leaving 11 bases between. The CDR3 is made up of 15 amino acids. In DNA form, the CDR3 reads TGTGCCAGCAGCGTAAGGGGGACTATCACAGATACGCAGTATTTT. Protein: CASSVRGTITDTQYF. The full variable domain, with the rest looked up from reference TRBV9 and TRBJ2-3, is DSGVTQTPKHLITATGQRVTLRCSPRSGDLSVYWYQQSLDQGLQFLIQYYNGEERAKGNILERFSAQQFPDLHSELNLSSLELGDSALYFCASSVRGTITDTQYFGPGTRLTVL.

This rearrangement joins TRBV7-9 to TRBJ2-1; the match to TRBD2 covers 9 bases. Trimming took 4 bases from V and 3 from J; bases not matched to a gene: 7. CDR3 length: 16 amino acids. Germline V gene sequence: CDR1 SEHNR, CDR2 FQNEAQ (reference sequence). For the CDR3, the DNA is TGTGCCAGCAGCTCGAGCGGCGGGGGGGTCTACAATGAGCAGTTCTTC. Its protein product is CASSSSGGGVYNEQFF.

This clone showed up just once. The CDR3 is CASSLTLAGGRETQYF. DNA for the CDR3: TGTGCCAGCAGCCTTACTCTAGCGGGGGGGCGGGAGACCCAGTACTTC. The V and J genes are TRBV2 and TRBJ2-5, with TRBD2 matching 12 bases. Germline V lookup: CDR1 SNHLY, CDR2 FYNNEI. Unmatched junction bases numbered 10, after V lost 6 bases and J lost 5 bases. This CDR3 has 16 amino acids.

The V and J genes are TRBV5-1 and TRBJ2-4, with TRBD2 identical over 11 bases. Losses at the gene ends were 0 bases for V and 1 base for J; bases not matched to a gene: 6. The V gene's germline CDR1 is SGHRS and CDR2 YFSETQ. This CDR3 has 18 residues. The CDR3 protein is CASSLEDSGGAAKNIQYF. CDR3 DNA: TGCGCCAGCAGCTTGGAGGATAGCGGGGGGGCGGCCAAAAACATTCAGTACTTC.

The chain employs TRBV7-9 and TRBJ1-1; D gene unclear. The CDR3 has 14 residues. Looked up from germline, CDR1 is SEHNR and CDR2 is FQNEAQ (reference sequence). V was shortened by 5 bases and J by 1 base, with 11 bases between the two germline ends. The CDR3 loop reads CASSPGIQNTEAFF. CDR3 DNA sequence: TGTGCCAGCAGCCCCGGTATTCAGAACACTGAAGCTTTCTTT.

This chain connects TRBV28 to TRBJ1-1; 7 nucleotides line up with TRBD1. The germline V gene has CDR1 MDHEN and CDR2 SYDVKM. This CDR3 spans 16 amino acids. J was trimmed by 4 bases and V by 2 bases; bases with no gene match: 10. The CDR3 spells CASSLGLLQGITEAFF. The CDR3, as DNA: TGTGCCAGCAGTTTAGGCCTTTTACAGGGGATCACTGAAGCTTTCTTT.

This clone was seen only a few times. The rearrangement joins TRBV7-3 to TRBJ2-3, with D possibly matching TRBD1 (6 bases). Germline CDR1 is SGHTA and CDR2 is FQGTGA. The CDR3 spans 15 residues. Trimming cost V 3 bases and J 0 bases, with 10 bases left between them. This chain's CDR3 is CASSFQTGSTDTQYF. The CDR3 coding sequence is TGTGCCAGCAGCTTCCAGACAGGTAGCACAGATACGCAGTATTTT. Together with reference TRBV7-3 and TRBJ2-3, the CDR3 gives the full variable domain: GAGVSQTPSNKVTEKGKYVELRCDPISGHTALYWYRQSLGQGPEFLIYFQGTGAADDSGLPNDRFFAVRPEGSVSTLKIQRTERGDSAVYLCASSFQTGSTDTQYFGPGTRLTVL.

The gene calls are TRBV5-4 and TRBJ2-2; TRBD2 might be the D (6 bases). Germline CDR1 reads SGHNT; CDR2 reads YYREEE (reference sequence). The CDR3 has 14 residues. V was pared by 2 bases and J by 4 bases, with 9 bases between. Here the CDR3 reads CASSFGTSTGELFF. As DNA, the CDR3 is TGTGCCAGCAGCTTCGGGACTTCCACCGGGGAGCTGTTTTTT.

The chain joins TRBV7-6 to TRBJ2-1, with TRBD2 matching over 7 bases. CDR3 length: 20 residues. J lost 0 bases, V lost 1 base, and 15 bases had no gene match. Germline CDR1 reads SGHVS; CDR2 reads FNYEAQ. Here the CDR3 DNA reads TGTGCCAGCAGCTTAGTTGGCAGCGGGGTCGGTCCGAGCTCCTACAATGAGCAGTTCTTC. Protein sequence: CASSLVGSGVGPSSYNEQFF.

This clone was counted a single time. The chain uses TRBV9 and TRBJ1-5, with 9 bases lining up with TRBD1. Germline CDR1 and CDR2: SGDLS and YYNGEE. The CDR3 consists of 16 residues. Losses at the gene ends were 3 bases for V and 0 bases for J; bases not matched to a gene: 4. CDR3 protein: CASSAGQGSSNQPQHF. Written as DNA, the CDR3 is TGTGCCAGCAGCGCCGGACAGGGGTCTAGCAATCAGCCCCAGCATTTT.

V and J are TRBV10-2 and TRBJ2-1; TRBD2 agrees at 7 bases. CDR1 WSHSY and CDR2 SAAADI come from the germline V gene. V was clipped by 6 bases and J by 5 bases; unmatched bases: 7. This CDR3 contains 14 residues. CDR3 coding DNA: TGCGCCAGCAGGGGTAACCGGGGGGACAATGAGCAGTTCTTC. It translates to CASRGNRGDNEQFF.